The clone carrying this T cell receptor (beta chain) has a handful of counts. Its antigen remains unidentified. This sample was taken from a study of graft-versus-host responses after intestinal transplantation. Findings and limits, study-wide: Some patients had graft-donor T cell macrochimerism. In their allografts, the ratios of graft-versus-host to host-versus-graft T cell clones were high. In recipient marrow, GvH clones were found, and some appeared first in ileum or blood.

The table came from immunoSEQ multiplex PCR; TCRdb's copy has only in-frame clones and leaves some out. The table lists over 85,000 clones, 91% of them singletons. The receptor's source is a human donor who was the organ donor for an intestinal transplant. This specimen was unstimulated CD4+ T cells sorted from spleen or lymph node cells, taken before transplant.

This CDR3 reads CASSELAGWLGMRRNTIYF. In DNA, the CDR3 is TGTGCCAGCAGTGAGCTGGCAGGGTGGTTAGGGATGAGAAGAAACACCATATATTTT. V gene TRBV6-1 combines with J gene TRBJ1-3; weak D call: TRBD1 (5 bases). V lost 3 bases to trimming and J lost 5 bases, with 26 bases between them. CDR1 and CDR2 from the germline V gene are MNHNS and SASEGT. CDR3 length: 19 residues.